One sample yielded the 13 T cell receptor beta chains listed below, sequenced in a study of blood T cells in healthy people across ages (dated by TCRdb to 2013 to 2016). Library prep was done by 5' RACE. TCRdb names Illumina HiSeq 2500 as the instrument used. The second PCR ran for roughly 6 to 11 cycles and used a J-beta primer mix along with a sample-barcoded 5' primer. TCRdb reprocessing: public reads trimmed at Q25 with fastp, clones called with MiXCR, in-frame beta chains kept. Each record represents a unique CDR3 protein, reported with the most common genes and DNA among its rows. The sample profile shows some 750,000 distinct CDR3 sequences; around a fifth of them were found once. In total, the top ten clones hold about 22% of the sample. The sequencing sample was made of blood. The receptors here all came from a man between 65 and 79 years old in good health.

The rearrangement links TRBV20-1 to TRBJ2-7; tentative D call: TRBD2 (5 bases). The J call is in doubt because the DNA end fits TRBJ2-5 better. Per the germline V gene, CDR1 is DFQATT and CDR2 is SNEGSKA (reference sequence). The CDR3 totals 14 residues. CDR3 DNA: TGCAGTGCTAGAGGGGTGGCGGGCAAAGAGACCCAGTACTTC. Its translation is CSARGVAGKETQYF.

This clonotype was detected only a few times. Its ends do not fully match the called genes, so a read error is possible. The J gene is TRBJ2-7, the V gene TRBV7-9; unclear D gene. This CDR3 comprises 12 residues. Germline V gene sequence: CDR1 SEHNR, CDR2 FQNEAQ (reference sequence). CDR3: CASSPTLFPSHF. As DNA, the CDR3 is TGTGCCAGCAGCCCAACGCTCTTCCCCTCGCACTTC.

This clonotype occurred once. Since a much larger clone is just one base distant, this may be a read error. V usage is TRBV25-1 and J usage is TRBJ2-3, with no clear D. Germline V gives CDR1 MGHDK, CDR2 SYGVNS. The CDR3 covers 12 residues. The CDR3 is CVSSEGRDTQYF. The CDR3 coding sequence is TGTGTCAGCAGTGAAGGACGGGATACGCAGTATTTT.

This clonotype was detected only a few times. This chain joins TRBV19 and TRBJ2-3; 12 positions agree with TRBD2. CDR3 length: 19 amino acids. Germline assignment: CDR1 LNHDA and CDR2 SQIVND (reference sequence). The ends lost 3 bases at V and 4 bases at J; junction bases unmatched: 14. CDR3 nucleotides: TGTGCCAGTAGTATCCAAGGACTAGCGGGATTCTTGGGGGCAGATACGCAGTATTTT. Its translation: CASSIQGLAGFLGADTQYF.

As regards this clonotype: This likely comes from a read error, as the CDR3 has no conserved phenylalanine or tryptophan at its end. The CDR3 nucleotides read TGCAGTGCTAGGGGGGGCAAGCAGTACCTC. Amino acid sequence: CSARGGKQYL. The chain employs TRBV20-1 and TRBJ2-5; possibly TRBD1 or TRBD2 for D (6 bases each). This CDR3 is built from 10 residues. CDR1 is DFQATT and CDR2 is SNEGSKA in the germline V gene (reference sequence). Trimming removed 3 bases from V and 11 bases from J, with 10 bases in between.

This clonotype has a handful of counts. V is TRBV20-1 and J is TRBJ2-1; D is uncertain. The length of the CDR3 is 14 residues. V shed 3 bases and J shed 5 bases, with 14 bases lying between them. The V gene's germline CDR1 is DFQATT and CDR2 SNEGSKA (reference sequence). The CDR3: CSASLSLRNNEQFF. CDR3 bases: TGCAGTGCTAGCTTAAGCTTACGAAACAATGAGCAGTTCTTC.

About this clonotype itself: A much more abundant neighbour one base away suggests this may be a read error. The chain is built from TRBV7-6 and TRBJ2-3, with D perhaps matching TRBD2 (6 bases). There are 15 residues in the CDR3. CDR1 is SGHVS, CDR2 FNYEAQ, per germline. Written as DNA, the CDR3 is TGTGCCATCAGCTTAGGAGGGACTCGCACAGATACGCAGTATTTT. Its translation: CAISLGGTRTDTQYF.

Ten or more counts support this clonotype. The V call is TRBV5-1, the J call TRBJ2-4, with D possibly matching TRBD1 (5 bases). The CDR3 spans 13 residues. Germline-derived CDR1 and CDR2 are SGHRS and YFSETQ. V was shortened by 2 bases and J by 3 bases, with 6 bases between the two germline ends. Here the CDR3 reads CASSFDSKNIQYF. The CDR3 coding sequence is TGCGCCAGCAGCTTTGACAGCAAAAACATTCAGTACTTC.

This clonotype was seen more than once but under ten times. The chain has TRBV6-5 and TRBJ2-7; no reliable D call. This CDR3 has 12 amino acids. Germline CDR1 MNHEY, CDR2 SVGAGI. V was cut by 5 bases and J by 2 bases, with 7 bases left in between. The CDR3 sequence: CASSATTYEQYF. The CDR3, as DNA: TGTGCCAGCAGTGCCACAACCTACGAGCAGTACTTC.

This clonotype was seen more than once but under ten times. The chain uses TRBV7-3 and TRBJ2-3; no firm D call. The V end was cut by 1 base, the J end by 6 bases, with 8 bases between. CDR3 length: 13 residues. CDR1 and CDR2 from the germline V gene are SGHTA and FQGTGA. The CDR3 spells CASSLINADTQYF. CDR3 bases: TGTGCCAGCAGCTTAATCAACGCGGATACGCAGTATTTT.

The table lists this clonotype with a few counts. This sequence joins TRBV20-1 and TRBJ2-1; TRBD2 aligns across 9 bases. V shed 2 bases, J shed 5 bases, and the junction held 10 bases outside the gene matches. The CDR3 spans 16 residues. The germline V gene has CDR1 DFQATT and CDR2 SNEGSKA (reference sequence). The CDR3 coding sequence is TGCAGTGCTAGACTAGCGGGACCTGGGTTAGACAATGAGCAGTTCTTC. It specifies CSARLAGPGLDNEQFF.

This clonotype was seen only a few times. The rearrangement joins TRBV9 to TRBJ2-5; the match to TRBD2 covers 14 bases. CDR1 and CDR2 (germline): SGDLS, YYNGEE. V was clipped by 4 bases and J by 4 bases; unmatched bases: 6. This CDR3 comprises 16 residues. The CDR3 spells CASSPGLAGAGETQYF. Written as DNA, the CDR3 is TGTGCCAGCAGCCCGGGACTAGCGGGAGCGGGAGAGACCCAGTACTTC.

This clonotype was detected ten times or more. This chain joins TRBV7-7 and TRBJ2-5, with D perhaps given as TRBD1 or TRBD2 (5 bases each). Trimming shortened V by 5 bases and J by 2 bases, and 15 bases separated the two germline ends. CDR1 and CDR2 (germline): SSHAT, FNYEAQ (reference sequence). CDR3 length: 15 residues. The CDR3 region has the DNA TGTGCCAGCAGCCCTTCCGGGGCGTATCAAGAGACCCAGTACTTC. It is translated as CASSPSGAYQETQYF.